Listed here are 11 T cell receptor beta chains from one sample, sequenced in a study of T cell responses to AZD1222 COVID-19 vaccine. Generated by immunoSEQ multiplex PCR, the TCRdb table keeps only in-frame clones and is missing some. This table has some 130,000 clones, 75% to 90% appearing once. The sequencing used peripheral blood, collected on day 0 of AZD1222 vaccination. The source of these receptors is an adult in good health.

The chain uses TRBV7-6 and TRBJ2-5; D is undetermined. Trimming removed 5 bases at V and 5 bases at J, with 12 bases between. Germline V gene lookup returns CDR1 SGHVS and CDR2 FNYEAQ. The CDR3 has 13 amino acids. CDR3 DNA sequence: TGTGCCAGCAGCCCTTATAGTGGGGAGACCCAGTACTTC. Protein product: CASSPYSGETQYF.

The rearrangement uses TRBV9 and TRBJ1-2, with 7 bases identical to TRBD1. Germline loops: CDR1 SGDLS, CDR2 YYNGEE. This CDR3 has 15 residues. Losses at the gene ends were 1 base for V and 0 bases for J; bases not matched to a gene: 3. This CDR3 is CASSVTGTANYGYTF. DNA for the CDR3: TGTGCCAGCAGCGTAACAGGGACAGCTAACTATGGCTACACCTTC. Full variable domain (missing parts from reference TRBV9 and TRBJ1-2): DSGVTQTPKHLITATGQRVTLRCSPRSGDLSVYWYQQSLDQGLQFLIQYYNGEERAKGNILERFSAQQFPDLHSELNLSSLELGDSALYFCASSVTGTANYGYTFGSGTRLTVV.

CDR3 nucleotides: TGTGCCTGGAGTAAGCAGTACAATGAGCAGTTCTTC. Translating it yields CAWSKQYNEQFF. The chain couples TRBV30 to TRBJ2-1, with no clear D. The CDR3 has 12 residues. From germline, CDR1 is GTSNPN and CDR2 SVGIG (reference sequence). V was trimmed by 2 bases and J by 4 bases, leaving 6 bases between them.

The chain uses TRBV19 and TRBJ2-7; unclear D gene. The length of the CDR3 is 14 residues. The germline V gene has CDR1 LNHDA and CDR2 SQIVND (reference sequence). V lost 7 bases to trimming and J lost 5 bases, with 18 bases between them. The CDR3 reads CASMGRAGPNEQYF. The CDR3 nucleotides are TGTGCCAGTATGGGCCGTGCTGGTCCTAACGAGCAGTACTTC.

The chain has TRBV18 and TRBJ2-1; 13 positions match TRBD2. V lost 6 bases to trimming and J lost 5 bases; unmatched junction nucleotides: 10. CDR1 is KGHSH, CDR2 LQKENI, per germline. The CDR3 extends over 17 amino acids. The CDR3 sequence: CASSPGLAGAPNNEQFF. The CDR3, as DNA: TGTGCCAGCTCCCCAGGACTAGCGGGGGCCCCTAACAATGAGCAGTTCTTC.

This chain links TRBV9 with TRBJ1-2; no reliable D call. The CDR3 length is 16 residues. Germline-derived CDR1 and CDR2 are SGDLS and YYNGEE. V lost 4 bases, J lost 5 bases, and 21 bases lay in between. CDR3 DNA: TGTGCCAGCAGCTCAATAGGTAGTTCCCTATGGTATGGCTACACCTTC. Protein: CASSSIGSSLWYGYTF. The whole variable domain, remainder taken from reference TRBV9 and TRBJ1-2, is DSGVTQTPKHLITATGQRVTLRCSPRSGDLSVYWYQQSLDQGLQFLIQYYNGEERAKGNILERFSAQQFPDLHSELNLSSLELGDSALYFCASSSIGSSLWYGYTFGSGTRLTVV.

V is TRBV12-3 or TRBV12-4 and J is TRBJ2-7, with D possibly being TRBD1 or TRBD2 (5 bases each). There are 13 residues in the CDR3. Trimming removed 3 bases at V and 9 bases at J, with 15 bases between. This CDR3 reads CASSFRDVGTQYF. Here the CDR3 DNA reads TGTGCCAGCAGTTTTCGGGACGTTGGAACGCAGTACTTC.

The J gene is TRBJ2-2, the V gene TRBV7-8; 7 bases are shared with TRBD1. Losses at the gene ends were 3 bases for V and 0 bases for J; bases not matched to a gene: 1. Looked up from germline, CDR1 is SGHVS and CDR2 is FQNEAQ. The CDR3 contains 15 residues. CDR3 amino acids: CASSLGTANTGELFF. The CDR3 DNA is TGTGCCAGCAGCTTGGGGACAGCGAACACCGGGGAGCTGTTTTTT.

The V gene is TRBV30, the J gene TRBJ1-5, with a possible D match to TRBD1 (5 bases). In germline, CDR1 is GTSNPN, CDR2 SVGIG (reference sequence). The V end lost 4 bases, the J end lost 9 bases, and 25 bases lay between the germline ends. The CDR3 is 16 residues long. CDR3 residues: CAWNPGRRGGRSPQHF. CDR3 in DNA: TGTGCCTGGAATCCGGGACGCCGAGGTGGCAGATCGCCCCAGCATTTT.

In DNA form, the CDR3 reads TGTGCCAGCTCGTATAGCCGAACCACTGAAGCTTTCTTT. Residues: CASSYSRTTEAFF. V usage is TRBV27 and J usage is TRBJ1-1; D gene unclear. Germline V gene data show CDR1 as MNHEY and CDR2 as SMNVEV (reference sequence). With 8 bases removed from V and 4 bases from J, the gap between germline ends came to 14 bases. This CDR3 is built from 13 residues.

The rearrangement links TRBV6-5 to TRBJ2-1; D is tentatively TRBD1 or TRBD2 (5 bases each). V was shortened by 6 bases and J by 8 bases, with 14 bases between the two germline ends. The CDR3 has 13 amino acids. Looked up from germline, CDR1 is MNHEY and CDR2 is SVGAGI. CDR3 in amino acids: CASRGRELDEQFF. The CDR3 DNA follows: TGTGCCAGCAGGGGCAGGGAGTTAGATGAGCAGTTCTTC.